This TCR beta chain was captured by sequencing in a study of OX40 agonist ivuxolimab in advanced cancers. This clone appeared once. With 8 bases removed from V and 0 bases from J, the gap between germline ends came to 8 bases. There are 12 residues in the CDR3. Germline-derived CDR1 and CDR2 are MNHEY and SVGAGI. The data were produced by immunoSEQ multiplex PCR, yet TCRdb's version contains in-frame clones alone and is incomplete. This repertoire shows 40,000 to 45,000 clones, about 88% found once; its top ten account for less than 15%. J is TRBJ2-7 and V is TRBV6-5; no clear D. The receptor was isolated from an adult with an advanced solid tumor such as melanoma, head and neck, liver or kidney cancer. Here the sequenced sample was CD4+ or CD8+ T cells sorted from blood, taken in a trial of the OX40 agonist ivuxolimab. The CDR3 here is CASRKDSYEQYF. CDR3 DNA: TGTGCCAGCCGAAAGGACTCCTACGAGCAGTACTTC.